This entry is about one T cell receptor beta chain. The record originates from a study of blood T cell repertoires in COVID-19. Participant age was about 18 to 100 years, and participants resided in about 25 US areas. Recovered status applied to Cohort 3 donors who had two consecutive negative PCRs. It also applied to those with clearance or with symptom resolution. The V end was cut by 3 bases, the J end by 6 bases, with 11 bases between. This CDR3 is 13 amino acids long. Germline V gene lookup returns CDR1 KGHSH and CDR2 LQKENI. Assay: immunoSEQ multiplex PCR; the TCRdb copy retains only in-frame clones and omits some. The sample consists of 200,000 to 250,000 clones, more than 85% of them appearing once.

Material for sequencing was PBMCs or T cells enriched from blood (not recorded which). The TCR originated in a woman aged 25 to 39 who had recovered from COVID-19. This sequence joins TRBV18 and TRBJ1-2, with D possibly matching TRBD1 (5 bases). This chain's CDR3 is CASSPQGGNGYTF. CDR3 bases: TGTGCCAGCTCACCCCAGGGTGGCAATGGCTACACCTTC. Variable domain in full (rest from reference TRBV18 and TRBJ1-2): NAGVMQNPRHLVRRRGQEARLRCSPMKGHSHVYWYRQLPEEGLKFMVYLQKENIIDESGMPKERFSAEFPKEGPSILRIQQVVRGDSAAYFCASSPQGGNGYTFGSGTRLTVV.